This T cell receptor (beta chain) was sequenced during a study of radiotherapy plus CTLA-4 blockade in lung cancer. Study context: Objective responses were observed in 15% to 20% of patients, and disease control was achieved by 30% to 35%.

The assay was immunoSEQ multiplex PCR, and TCRdb's table has in-frame clones only and misses some. The sample carries 85,000 to 120,000 clones, roughly 84% recorded once. Chemo-refractory metastatic non-small-cell lung cancer patients underwent focal radiation alongside CTLA-4 blockade with ipilimumab. The clonotype originates from a human donor with non-small cell lung cancer that progressed on radiotherapy plus ipilimumab. Some clones in this sample may be carry-over from other donors' samples. The sequenced sample was peripheral blood, obtained from a patient treated with radiotherapy plus ipilimumab.

CDR3 sequence: CASRPGRNHMNTEAFF. In nucleotides, the CDR3 is TGTGCCAGCAGACCCGGGCGGAATCACATGAACACTGAAGCTTTCTTT. J is TRBJ1-1 and V is TRBV6-6, with D hard to call. Trimming took off 6 bases at V and 0 bases at J, with 17 bases between the two ends. Germline CDR1 and CDR2: MNHNY and SVGAGI (reference sequence). The CDR3 runs 16 residues.